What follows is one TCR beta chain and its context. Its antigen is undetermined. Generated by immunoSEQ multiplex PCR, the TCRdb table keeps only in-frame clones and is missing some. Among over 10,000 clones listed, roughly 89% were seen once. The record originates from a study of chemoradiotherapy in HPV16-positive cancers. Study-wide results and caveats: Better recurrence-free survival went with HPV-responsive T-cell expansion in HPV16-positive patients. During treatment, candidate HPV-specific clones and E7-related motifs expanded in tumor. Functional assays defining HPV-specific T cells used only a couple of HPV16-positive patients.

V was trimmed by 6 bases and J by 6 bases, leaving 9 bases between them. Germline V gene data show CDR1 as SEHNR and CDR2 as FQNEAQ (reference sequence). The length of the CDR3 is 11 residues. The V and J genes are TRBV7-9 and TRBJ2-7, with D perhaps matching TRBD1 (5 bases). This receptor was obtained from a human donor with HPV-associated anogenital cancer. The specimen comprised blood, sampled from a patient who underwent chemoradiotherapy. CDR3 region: CASSRGPEQYF. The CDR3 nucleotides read TGTGCCAGCAGTAGGGGCCCCGAGCAGTACTTC.